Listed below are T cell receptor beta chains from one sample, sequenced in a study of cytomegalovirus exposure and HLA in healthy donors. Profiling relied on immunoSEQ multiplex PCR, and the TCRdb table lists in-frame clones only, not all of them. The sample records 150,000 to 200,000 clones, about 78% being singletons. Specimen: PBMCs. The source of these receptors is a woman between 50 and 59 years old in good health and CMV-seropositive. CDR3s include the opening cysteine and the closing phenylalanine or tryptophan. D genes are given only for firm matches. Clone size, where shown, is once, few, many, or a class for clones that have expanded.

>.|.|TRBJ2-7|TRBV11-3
TGTGCCAGCAGCTTAGACGACAGCTACGAGCAGTACTTC
CASSLDDSYEQYF
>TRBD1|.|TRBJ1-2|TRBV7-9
TGTGCCAGCAGCTTAGCTGGGAGGGACAGGGAGGATGGCTACACCTTC
CASSLAGRDREDGYTF
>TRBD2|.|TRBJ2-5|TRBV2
TGTGCCAGCAGCGTTCTTAGGAGCGGGGGTGAGACCCAGTACTTC
CASSVLRSGGETQYF
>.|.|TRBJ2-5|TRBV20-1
TGCAGTGCTCAGGGACAAGAGACCCAGTACTTC
CSAQGQETQYF
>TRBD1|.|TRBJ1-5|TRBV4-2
TGTGCCAGCAGCCTCGGGACAGGAAATCAGCCCCAGCATTTT
CASSLGTGNQPQHF
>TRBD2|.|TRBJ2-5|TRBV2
TGTGCCAGCAGTGTAGTACTAGCGCGCACCATAGAGACCCAGTACTTC
CASSVVLARTIETQYF
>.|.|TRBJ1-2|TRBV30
TGTGCCTGGAGGACGGACAGCTTCTATGGCTACACCTTC
CAWRTDSFYGYTF
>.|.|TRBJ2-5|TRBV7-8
TGTGCCAGCAGCTTAGCGAGGGTCCAAGAGACCCAGTACTTC
CASSLARVQETQYF
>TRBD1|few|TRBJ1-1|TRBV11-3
TGTGCCAGCAGCTTGAGGACAGGGGGCAGGACTGAAGCTTTCTTT
CASSLRTGGRTEAFF
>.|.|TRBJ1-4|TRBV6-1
TGTGCCAGCGGTACACGCACTAATGAAAAACTGTTTTTT
CASGTRTNEKLFF
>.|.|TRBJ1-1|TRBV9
TGTGCCAGCAGCTTCTCAGGGGAAACTGAAGCTTTCTTT
CASSFSGETEAFF
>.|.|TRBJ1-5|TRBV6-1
TGTGCCAGCAGTGAATTGACAGCCCTTTCAACGGCCCAGCATTTT
CASSELTALSTAQHF
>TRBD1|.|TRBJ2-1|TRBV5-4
TGTGCCAGCAGACAGACAGGGATACGTTACAATGAGCAGTTCTTC
CASRQTGIRYNEQFF
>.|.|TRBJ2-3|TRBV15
TGTGCCACCAGCAGCGGGGATGTCACAGATACGCAGTATTTT
CATSSGDVTDTQYF
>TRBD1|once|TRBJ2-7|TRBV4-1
TGCGCCAGCAGCCATGCCGGGACAGGGAACCCCGAGCAGTACTTC
CASSHAGTGNPEQYF
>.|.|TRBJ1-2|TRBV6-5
TGTGCCAGCAGGTCGACGAGGGGCTACACCTTC
CASRSTRGYTF
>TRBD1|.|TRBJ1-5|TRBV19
TGTGCCAGTAGTATACCAGGGACAGGCTCCAATCAGCCCCAGCATTTT
CASSIPGTGSNQPQHF
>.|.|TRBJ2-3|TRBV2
TGTGCCAGCAGTCTAGACGAGGCTAGCACAGATACGCAGTATTTT
CASSLDEASTDTQYF
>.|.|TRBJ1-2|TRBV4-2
TGTGCCAGCAGCCGCGATCAATTCGAGGGTAACTATGGCTACACCTTC
CASSRDQFEGNYGYTF
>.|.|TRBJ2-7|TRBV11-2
TGTGCCAGCAGCTTAGATGACGCCAGGAAGTTTCCCTACGAGCAGTACTTC
CASSLDDARKFPYEQYF
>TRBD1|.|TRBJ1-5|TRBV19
TGTGCCAGTAGTCTGTCAACAGGGGGTGACAATCAGCCCCAGCATTTT
CASSLSTGGDNQPQHF
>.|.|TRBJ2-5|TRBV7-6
TGTGCCAGCAGCTCGCCCGGGTACCAAGAGACCCAGTACTTC
CASSSPGYQETQYF
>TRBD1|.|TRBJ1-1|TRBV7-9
TGTGCCAGCAGCCAGGACAGGGGGCCTCTGAACACTGAAGCTTTCTTT
CASSQDRGPLNTEAFF
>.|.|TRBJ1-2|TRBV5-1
TGCGCCAGCAGCTTGGTCCACCAGGGTGACAACTATGGCTACACCTTC
CASSLVHQGDNYGYTF
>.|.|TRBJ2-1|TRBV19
TGTGCCAGTACCACTGACACGAACTCCTACAATGAGCAGTTCTTC
CASTTDTNSYNEQFF
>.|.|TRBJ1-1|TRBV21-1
TGTGCCAGCAGCACCTCACGGACAGGAGCCCCCGGAATGAACACTGAAGCTTTCTTT
CASSTSRTGAPGMNTEAFF
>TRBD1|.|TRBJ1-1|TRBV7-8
TGTGCCAGCAGTCGAGGGGGCTCTGGGACTGAAGCTTTCTTT
CASSRGGSGTEAFF
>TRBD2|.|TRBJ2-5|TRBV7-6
TGTGCCAGCAGCTTAGCCCCTAGCGGGGAAGAGACCCAGTACTTC
CASSLAPSGEETQYF
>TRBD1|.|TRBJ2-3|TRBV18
TGTGCCAGCTCACCAGGACAGGGGAACACAGATACGCAGTATTTT
CASSPGQGNTDTQYF
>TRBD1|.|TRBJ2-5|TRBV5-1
TGCGCCAGCAGCTTACACGGGACAGGGATTCAGGAGACCCAGTACTTC
CASSLHGTGIQETQYF
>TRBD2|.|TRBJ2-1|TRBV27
TGTGCCAGCAGTTTAAGCGCAGCGGGGGGCTCCTACAATGAGCAGTTCTTC
CASSLSAAGGSYNEQFF
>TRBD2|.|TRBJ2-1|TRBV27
TGTGCCAGCAGCTCCTCAGGACTAGCGGGGGGCAGCTCCTACAATGAGCAGTTCTTC
CASSSSGLAGGSSYNEQFF
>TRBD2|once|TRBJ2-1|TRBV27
TGTGCCAGCAGTCTTGGGACTAGCGGAAGAGAGCAGTTCTTC
CASSLGTSGREQFF
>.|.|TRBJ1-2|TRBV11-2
TGTGCCAGCAGCCATATGCGGGACGGACCTAACTATGGCTACACCTTC
CASSHMRDGPNYGYTF
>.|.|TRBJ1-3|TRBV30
TGTGCCTGGAGTCGGGGTTCAGCTGGAAACACCATATATTTT
CAWSRGSAGNTIYF